The T cell receptor (beta chain) described here comes from a study of blood T cell repertoires in COVID-19. Source study methods: Estimation of nucleated cell counts relied on the amplification of reference gene primers. Clones were sequenced by immunoSEQ multiplex PCR, and TCRdb holds only the in-frame ones, with some missing. That table gives V, J and clone size, and the DNA gave D and trimming. The top ten hold about 11% of the sample, which has 40,000 to 65,000 clones, about 86% seen once. Looked up from germline, CDR1 is SGHNT and CDR2 is YENEEA. The length of the CDR3 is 16 residues. Trimming shortened V by 5 bases and J by 9 bases, and 20 bases separated the two germline ends.

The chain combines TRBV11-3 with TRBJ1-6; perhaps TRBD1 as D (5 bases). This TCR was recovered from a man aged 65-85 years with active COVID-19. The sample comprised peripheral blood. CDR3 nucleotides: TGTGCCAGCAGCCCCCGGGCCGGGCAGGGTGTTTCACCCCTCCACTTT. Translating gives CASSPRAGQGVSPLHF.